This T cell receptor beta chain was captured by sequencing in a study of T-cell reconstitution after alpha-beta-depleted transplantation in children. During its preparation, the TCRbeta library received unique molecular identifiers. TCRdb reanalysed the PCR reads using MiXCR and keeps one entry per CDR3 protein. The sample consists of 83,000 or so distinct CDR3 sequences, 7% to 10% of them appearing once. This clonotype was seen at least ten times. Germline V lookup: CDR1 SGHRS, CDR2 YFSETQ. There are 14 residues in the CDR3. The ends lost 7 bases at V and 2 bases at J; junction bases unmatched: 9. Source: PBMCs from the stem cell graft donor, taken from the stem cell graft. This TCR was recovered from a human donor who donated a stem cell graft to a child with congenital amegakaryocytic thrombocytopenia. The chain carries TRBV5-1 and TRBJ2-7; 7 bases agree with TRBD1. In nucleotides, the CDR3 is TGCGCCAGCTTTCGGACAGGACGGGCCTACGAGCAGTACTTC. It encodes CASFRTGRAYEQYF.